A selection of T cell receptor beta chains follows, all from one sample in a study of radiation and T cells in renal cell carcinoma. Profiled with immunoSEQ multiplex PCR; TCRdb holds only in-frame clones, not every one. The table includes some 150,000 clones, over 80% detected once. This specimen consisted of blood, obtained from a patient whose treatment included radiotherapy and nephrectomy. All receptors derive from a woman aged 50 to 60 with renal cell carcinoma. Both conserved end residues are part of each CDR3. The order of the fields is J gene, V gene, clone size, D gene, CDR3 length, CDR3 DNA, CDR3 protein. The D gene is left open where the match is weak. Clone size appears in some rows only: once, few, many, or a class for an expanded clone.

J gene: TRBJ2-3
V gene: TRBV2
clone size: .
D gene: .
CDR3 length: 13
CDR3 DNA: TGTGCCAGCACCAAAAAATACACAGATACGCAGTATTTT
CDR3 protein: CASTKKYTDTQYF

J gene: TRBJ1-5
V gene: TRBV5-1
clone size: .
D gene: TRBD1
CDR3 length: 14
CDR3 DNA: TGCGCCAGCAGATCCGGGACAGGTTTCGAACCCCAGCATTTT
CDR3 protein: CASRSGTGFEPQHF

J gene: TRBJ1-1
V gene: TRBV5-1
clone size: few
D gene: TRBD1
CDR3 length: 15
CDR3 DNA: TGCGCCAGCAGCGTTAGTCAGGGGGCCGACACTGAAGCTTTCTTT
CDR3 protein: CASSVSQGADTEAFF

J gene: TRBJ1-1
V gene: TRBV4-1
clone size: few
D gene: .
CDR3 length: 13
CDR3 DNA: TGCGCCAGCAGCCAACGGGAGAACACTGAAGCTTTCTTT
CDR3 protein: CASSQRENTEAFF

J gene: TRBJ1-2
V gene: TRBV7-9
clone size: many
D gene: .
CDR3 length: 14
CDR3 DNA: TGTGCCAGCAGCTCCGGGAGCCTCCTGGATGGCTACACCTTC
CDR3 protein: CASSSGSLLDGYTF

J gene: TRBJ1-3
V gene: TRBV13
clone size: .
D gene: .
CDR3 length: 15
CDR3 DNA: TGTGCCAGCAGCCGCAATGGGGGGGTTGGAAACACCATATATTTT
CDR3 protein: CASSRNGGVGNTIYF

J gene: TRBJ2-7
V gene: TRBV28
clone size: .
D gene: TRBD1
CDR3 length: 13
CDR3 DNA: TGTGCCAGCAGTTTACAGGGGGACAACGAGCAGTACTTC
CDR3 protein: CASSLQGDNEQYF

J gene: TRBJ2-7
V gene: TRBV18
clone size: .
D gene: .
CDR3 length: 12
CDR3 DNA: TGTGCCAGCTCACCTGACTCTCGGGAGCAGTACTTC
CDR3 protein: CASSPDSREQYF

J gene: TRBJ2-5
V gene: TRBV18
clone size: .
D gene: .
CDR3 length: 17
CDR3 DNA: TGTGCCAGCTCACCGACGACAGGCCGGGTTTACCAAGAGACCCAGTACTTC
CDR3 protein: CASSPTTGRVYQETQYF

J gene: TRBJ2-7
V gene: TRBV6-5
clone size: .
D gene: TRBD2
CDR3 length: 15
CDR3 DNA: TGTGCCAGCAGTACAATCGGGGGAGGGACCTACGAGCAGTACTTC
CDR3 protein: CASSTIGGGTYEQYF

J gene: TRBJ1-2
V gene: TRBV5-1
clone size: once
D gene: TRBD1
CDR3 length: 12
CDR3 DNA: TGCGCCAGCAGCGGAGGGGGCGATGGCTACACCTTC
CDR3 protein: CASSGGGDGYTF

J gene: TRBJ1-4
V gene: TRBV6-5
clone size: .
D gene: .
CDR3 length: 15
CDR3 DNA: TGTGCCAGCGCCGACGGATTAACAACTAATGAAAAACTGTTTTTT
CDR3 protein: CASADGLTTNEKLFF

J gene: TRBJ1-3
V gene: TRBV28
clone size: once
D gene: .
CDR3 length: 18
CDR3 DNA: TGTGCCAGCAGTTTATTATTACAGCCCTCCAACTCTGGAAACACCATATATTTT
CDR3 protein: CASSLLLQPSNSGNTIYF

J gene: TRBJ2-7
V gene: TRBV7-2
clone size: .
D gene: .
CDR3 length: 15
CDR3 DNA: TGTGCCAGCAGCCTTCACCTGGGCAGTGACTACGAGCAGTACTTC
CDR3 protein: CASSLHLGSDYEQYF

J gene: TRBJ1-1
V gene: TRBV4-1
clone size: once
D gene: .
CDR3 length: 15
CDR3 DNA: TGCGCCAGCAGCCCCGAGGAGGGTTTGAACACTGAAGCTTTCTTT
CDR3 protein: CASSPEEGLNTEAFF

J gene: TRBJ2-3
V gene: TRBV14
clone size: .
D gene: TRBD1
CDR3 length: 14
CDR3 DNA: TGTGCCAGCAGCCCGGGACAGAGCACAGATACGCAGTATTTT
CDR3 protein: CASSPGQSTDTQYF

J gene: TRBJ2-5
V gene: TRBV5-1
clone size: .
D gene: .
CDR3 length: 16
CDR3 DNA: TGCGCCAGCAGCTTGGGGGACGGGGTAGGGATGGAGACCCAGTACTTC
CDR3 protein: CASSLGDGVGMETQYF

J gene: TRBJ2-2
V gene: TRBV5-1
clone size: .
D gene: .
CDR3 length: 15
CDR3 DNA: TGCGCCAGCAGAGAAGGGACCGCGAACACCGGGGAGCTGTTTTTT
CDR3 protein: CASREGTANTGELFF

J gene: TRBJ2-2
V gene: TRBV7-2
clone size: .
D gene: TRBD2
CDR3 length: 16
CDR3 DNA: TGTGCCAGCAGCTTAGTCGAAGCGGGGGGAACCGGGGAGCTGTTTTTT
CDR3 protein: CASSLVEAGGTGELFF